This passage covers 8 T cell receptor beta chains from one sample sequenced in a study of cytomegalovirus exposure and HLA in healthy donors (dated by TCRdb to about 2017). Receptor libraries were prepared by the immunoSEQ multiplex PCR assay. A mixture of 60 forward primers for TCR Vbeta segments and 13 reverse primers for TCR Jbeta segments was used in the multiplex PCR. The source is immuneACCESS, and TCRdb retained only in-frame sequences with V and J called. Part of the clones is not carried over; for the studies checked, unresolved V genes explain less than half of this, and the remainder is unexplained. The sample table holds roughly 65,000 clones, of which around four fifths were seen once. About 4.1% of the sample comes from the top ten. The source material was PBMCs. Every receptor here comes from a woman younger than 45 in good health and CMV-seronegative.

The gene calls are TRBV6-1 and TRBJ2-5; a possible D gene is TRBD2 (5 bases). The V gene's germline CDR1 is MNHNS and CDR2 SASEGT. Deletions cut 8 bases from V and 2 bases from J, with 18 bases between. CDR3 length equals 15 residues. This CDR3 is CASAGSPGPQETQYF. CDR3 coding DNA: TGTGCCAGCGCGGGTAGCCCCGGGCCACAAGAGACCCAGTACTTC.

The chain employs TRBV15 and TRBJ1-5; D is undetermined. The germline V and J ends were trimmed by 0 bases and 1 base, with 7 bases remaining between them. The V gene's germline CDR1 is LNHNV and CDR2 YYDKDF (reference sequence). This CDR3 comprises 15 residues. The CDR3 here is CATSRDRRSNQPQHF. CDR3 in DNA: TGTGCCACCAGCAGAGATCGGAGAAGCAATCAGCCCCAGCATTTT.

The CDR3 coding sequence is TGTGCCAGCTCACCCCAGGGGGCCTATGAGCAGTTCTTC. This sequence encodes CASSPQGAYEQFF. The chain recombines TRBV18 with TRBJ2-1; TRBD1 agrees at 8 bases. This CDR3 region has 13 residues. Trimming cost V 3 bases and J 8 bases; bases outside gene matches: 3. Per the germline V gene, CDR1 is KGHSH and CDR2 is LQKENI.

This sequence joins TRBV11-1 and TRBJ1-6; 7 nucleotides agree with TRBD1. The ends lost 5 bases at V and 6 bases at J; junction bases unmatched: 7. There are 15 residues in the CDR3. Germline CDR1 SGHAT, CDR2 FQDESV (reference sequence). CDR3 sequence reads: CASSRDRAANSPLHF. The CDR3, as DNA: TGTGCCAGCAGCCGCGACAGGGCCGCTAATTCACCCCTCCACTTT.

The V gene is TRBV5-1, the J gene TRBJ2-3, with 9 bases fitting TRBD1. Per germline, CDR1 SGHRS and CDR2 YFSETQ. The V gene end was trimmed by 4 bases and the J gene end by 11 bases; junction bases not matched to a gene: 14. CDR3 size: 15 residues. The CDR3 nucleotides are TGCGCCAGCAGCCCCAGGACAGGGGCCGACGGTATGCAGTATTTT. This codes for CASSPRTGADGMQYF.

The V call is TRBV7-9, the J call TRBJ2-1, with 10 bases that match TRBD2. J gave up 0 bases and V 8 bases, and 4 bases lay outside the gene matches. The CDR3 spans 15 residues. Per germline, CDR1 SEHNR and CDR2 FQNEAQ (reference sequence). CDR3 amino acids: CASLRLAGSYNEQFF. The CDR3 DNA reads as TGTGCCAGCCTGCGACTAGCGGGCTCCTACAATGAGCAGTTCTTC.

This chain links TRBV6-6 with TRBJ2-5; 8 bases fit TRBD2. The CDR3 runs 15 residues. Germline V CDR1 and CDR2: MNHNY, SVGAGI (reference sequence). The ends lost 6 bases at V and 6 bases at J; junction bases unmatched: 12. The CDR3 loop reads CASRGAAGGQKTQYF. The CDR3 region has the DNA TGTGCCAGCAGGGGCGCGGCGGGGGGTCAGAAGACCCAGTACTTC.

This clone was counted once. The chain joins TRBV4-1 to TRBJ2-1; 15 bases align to TRBD2. Unmatched junction bases numbered 8, after V lost 2 bases and J lost 9 bases. CDR1 is MGHRA and CDR2 is YSYEKL in the germline V gene. CDR3 length: 17 residues. CDR3 bases: TGCGCCAGCAGCCAAATCCTGGGACTAGCGGGAGGTATTGAGCAGTTCTTC. It yields the protein CASSQILGLAGGIEQFF.